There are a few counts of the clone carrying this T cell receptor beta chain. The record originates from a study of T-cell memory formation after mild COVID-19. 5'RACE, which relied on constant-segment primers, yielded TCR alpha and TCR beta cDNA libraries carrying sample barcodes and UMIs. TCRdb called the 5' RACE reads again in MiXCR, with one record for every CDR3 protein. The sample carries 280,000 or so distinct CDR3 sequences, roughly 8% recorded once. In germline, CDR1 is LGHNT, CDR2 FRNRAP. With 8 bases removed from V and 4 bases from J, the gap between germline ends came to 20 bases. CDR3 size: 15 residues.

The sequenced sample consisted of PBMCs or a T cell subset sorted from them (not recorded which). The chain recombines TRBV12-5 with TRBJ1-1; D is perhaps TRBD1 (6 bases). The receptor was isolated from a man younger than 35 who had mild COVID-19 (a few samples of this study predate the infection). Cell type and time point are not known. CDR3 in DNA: TGTGCTAGTACCCCCCCATCAGGGGAGGTCACTGAAGCTTTCTTT. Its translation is CASTPPSGEVTEAFF.